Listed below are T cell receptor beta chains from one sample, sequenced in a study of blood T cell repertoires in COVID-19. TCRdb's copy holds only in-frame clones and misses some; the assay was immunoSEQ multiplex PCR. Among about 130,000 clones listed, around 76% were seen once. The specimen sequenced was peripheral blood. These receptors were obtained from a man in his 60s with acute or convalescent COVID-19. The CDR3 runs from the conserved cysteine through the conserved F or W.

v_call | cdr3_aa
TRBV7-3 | CASSLRERYEQYF
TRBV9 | CASSLGGDYGYTF
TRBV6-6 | CASTTSGRVSEQYF
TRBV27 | CASSLLGGTYNEQFF
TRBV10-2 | CASSLGSGTGELFF
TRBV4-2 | CASSHGSGRALVYNEQFF
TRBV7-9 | CASSPGNEQFF
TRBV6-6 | CARSRNQPQHF
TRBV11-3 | CASSLEVGTRNYGYTF
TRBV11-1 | CASSLQREWIGTEQYF
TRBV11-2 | CASSLEVRTSGYEQFF
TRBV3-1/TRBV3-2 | CASSQDSGGGETQYF
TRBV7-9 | CASSLDSSLSQAFF
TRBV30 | CAWTTGTSGAADTQYF
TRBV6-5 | CASSWDRGSGELFF
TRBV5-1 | CASSLKPGQGNTDTQYF
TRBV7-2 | CASSPERGGNNEQFF
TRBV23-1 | CASSQYNWGGNSNQPQHF
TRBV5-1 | CASSPAGTAAYEQYF